Below are 25 T cell receptor beta chains sequenced from a single sample in a study of regulatory T cells in long-lasting Graves disease (dated by TCRdb to the early 2020s). Sample time point, as interpreted from the label and publication: newly diagnosed GD, antithyroid drugs for less than 3 months. For both TCR sequencing and RNA sequencing, RNA was extracted from PBMCs using TRIzol. Library preparation employed multiplex PCR. The listed sequencing device is Illumina HiSeq 4000. iRepertoire HTBI primers and Arm-PCR amplification of CDR3 regions were used to construct TCR beta libraries. In-frame beta chains were kept once TCRdb had trimmed the public reads at Q25 with fastp and called clones with MiXCR. Entries that share a CDR3 protein sequence are merged under the most common genes and DNA. The sample table contains under 800,000 distinct CDR3 sequences; only one count was recorded for about 16% of them. The ten largest make up roughly 18% of the sample.

The sample was also reused in another study, on T cells in Graves' hyperthyroidism and ophthalmopathy.

Sequences were derived from peripheral blood mononuclear cells (PBMCs), sampled at new diagnosis, from a patient treated with antithyroid drugs. The receptors were gathered from a woman in her 30s with Graves disease. Donor details come from another sample of the same person, matched by shared clones.

The CDR3 spells CSARDAGYNSPLHF. CDR3 coding DNA: TGCAGTGCTAGAGATGCAGGTTATAATTCACCCCTCCACTTT. The V and J genes are TRBV20-1 and TRBJ1-6; D gene unclear. The CDR3 runs 14 residues. Deletions cut 0 bases from V and 4 bases from J, with 7 bases between. Germline V gives CDR1 DFQATT, CDR2 SNEGSKA (reference sequence).

At least ten counts were recorded for this clonotype. The V gene is TRBV28, the J gene TRBJ2-6; TRBD1 matches 7 bases. The V gene end was trimmed by 7 bases and the J gene end by 3 bases; junction bases not matched to a gene: 9. Germline V gives CDR1 MDHEN, CDR2 SYDVKM. The CDR3 totals 16 residues. CDR3 DNA sequence: TGTGCCAGCACTCGACAGGGTAAAGATGGGGCCAACGTCCTGACTTTC. It is translated as CASTRQGKDGANVLTF.

V usage is TRBV7-9 and J usage is TRBJ2-3; 7 bases agree with TRBD2. The trim removed 5 bases at V and 4 bases at J, leaving 27 bases unmatched. From germline, CDR1 is SEHNR and CDR2 FQNEAQ (reference sequence). This CDR3 has 21 amino acids. The CDR3 here is CASSHPPGLRYHNLGADTQYF. The CDR3 DNA reads as TGTGCCAGCAGCCATCCCCCGGGACTACGATACCATAACCTAGGGGCAGATACGCAGTATTTT.

There are many counts of this clonotype. The CDR3 bases are TGTGCCAGCAGGGAAACCAGTCTCGACGGAGAAGCTTTCTTT. Translating gives CASRETSLDGEAFF. V and J are TRBV25-1 and TRBJ1-1; D call uncertain. V gave up 6 bases and J gave up 8 bases, with 19 bases separating them. Germline CDR1 and CDR2: MGHDK and SYGVNS. The CDR3 is 14 amino acids.

This clonotype has only a few counts. The chain is built from TRBV20-1 and TRBJ2-1; 9 nucleotides agree with TRBD2. Germline V gives CDR1 DFQATT, CDR2 SNEGSKA (reference sequence). CDR3 length equals 13 residues. The CDR3 sequence: CSSQREALNEQFF. In DNA, the CDR3 is TGCAGCTCCCAGCGGGAGGCACTCAATGAGCAGTTCTTC.

This clonotype was picked up many times. J is TRBJ1-1 and V is TRBV28, with 7 bases aligning to TRBD1. Germline CDR1 MDHEN, CDR2 SYDVKM. The junction had 5 bases not matched to a gene; V was cut back by 6 bases and J by 4 bases. The CDR3 has 13 amino acids. CDR3 region: CASSLRQGTEAFF. CDR3 in DNA: TGTGCCAGCAGCCTCCGACAGGGCACTGAAGCTTTCTTT.

The chain has TRBV19 and TRBJ2-6; D is possibly TRBD2 (7 bases). Trimming pared 10 bases from V and 0 bases from J, leaving 25 bases between. The CDR3 extends over 19 amino acids. Germline values: CDR1 LNHDA, CDR2 SQIVND (reference sequence). The DNA of the CDR3 is TGTGCCAAGCGTAGGGCGGGGGCCCTTTTAATCTCTGGGGCCAACGTCCTGACTTTC. This sequence encodes CAKRRAGALLISGANVLTF. The full variable domain, with the rest looked up from reference TRBV19 and TRBJ2-6, is DGGITQSPKYLFRKEGQNVTLSCEQNLNHDAMYWYRQDPGQGLRLIYYSQIVNDFQKGDIAEGYSVSREKKESFPLTVTSAQKNPTAFYLCAKRRAGALLISGANVLTFGAGSRLTVL.

This clonotype appeared many times. The gene calls are TRBV2 and TRBJ2-7; a possible D gene is TRBD1 (5 bases). This CDR3 spans 11 amino acids. The ends were cut back, 7 bases at V and 4 bases at J, with 8 bases in the middle. CDR1 and CDR2 from the germline V gene are SNHLY and FYNNEI. The CDR3 DNA reads TGTGCCAGCATTCAGGGTTACGAGCAGTACTTC. It yields the protein CASIQGYEQYF.

This clonotype was observed at least ten times. V and J are TRBV7-9 and TRBJ2-7; no reliable D call. V was cut by 3 bases and J by 4 bases, with 13 bases left in between. CDR1 and CDR2 from the germline V gene are SEHNR and FQNEAQ (reference sequence). CDR3 size: 14 residues. CDR3 protein: CASSFTPTPYEQYF. The CDR3 coding sequence is TGTGCCAGCAGCTTTACCCCCACCCCGTACGAGCAGTACTTC. Combining the CDR3 with reference TRBV7-9 and TRBJ2-7 gives the whole variable domain DTGVSQNPRHKITKRGQNVTFRCDPISEHNRLYWYRQTLGQGPEFLTYFQNEAQLEKSRLLSDRFSAERPKGSFSTLEIQRTEQGDSAMYLCASSFTPTPYEQYFGPGTRLTVT.

The rearrangement uses TRBV7-9 and TRBJ1-4, with 9 bases fitting TRBD1. With 5 bases clipped from V and 4 bases from J, the junction kept 5 bases outside the gene matches. Germline V CDR1 and CDR2: SEHNR, FQNEAQ (reference sequence). There are 15 residues in the CDR3. The CDR3 region is CASSAQTGGNEKLFF. CDR3 nucleotides: TGTGCCAGCAGCGCCCAGACAGGGGGTAATGAAAAACTGTTTTTT.

This clonotype turned up a few times. This sequence joins TRBV10-2 and TRBJ2-7, with TRBD1 as a possible D gene (6 bases). The V and J ends lost 4 bases and 4 bases respectively, with 17 bases between them. The length of the CDR3 is 15 residues. The germline V gene has CDR1 WSHSY and CDR2 SAAADI. The CDR3 DNA is TGCGCCAGCAGTGCACGGACAGATATGGAGTACGAGCAGTACTTC. Encoded protein: CASSARTDMEYEQYF.

V gene TRBV6-2 or TRBV6-3 combines with J gene TRBJ2-4, with 7 bases fitting TRBD2. Per the germline V gene, CDR1 is MNHEY and CDR2 is SVGEGT. The CDR3 runs 16 residues. Trimming at V came to 3 bases and at J to 5 bases, leaving 10 bases not matched to a gene. CDR3 sequence (DNA): TGTGCCAGCAGTTATCGACCCCAGGGAGGGGAAAACATTCAGTACTTC. It is translated as CASSYRPQGGENIQYF.

This clonotype was detected ten times or more. The chain has TRBV24-1 and TRBJ2-7; 8 bases line up with TRBD1. The germline V gene has CDR1 KGHDR and CDR2 SFDVKD. J was trimmed by 2 bases and V by 5 bases; bases with no gene match: 7. The CDR3 runs to 15 residues. This CDR3 is CATSAPNRGTYEQYF. The DNA for the CDR3 is TGTGCCACCAGTGCTCCCAACAGGGGGACCTACGAGCAGTACTTC.

V and J are TRBV29-1 and TRBJ1-1, with D unclear. The ends were cut back, 0 bases at V and 3 bases at J, with 8 bases in the middle. CDR1 and CDR2 from the germline V gene are SQVTM and ANQGSEA. The CDR3 sequence is 13 residues long. CDR3 residues: CSVEDKGHTEAFF. CDR3 nucleotides: TGCAGCGTTGAAGACAAGGGCCACACTGAAGCTTTCTTT.

The chain is built from TRBV5-6 and TRBJ1-6; D is unresolved. Germline V lookup: CDR1 SGHDT, CDR2 YYEEEE. This CDR3 is 16 amino acids long. Trimming stripped 0 bases from V and 2 bases from J, with 9 bases between. The CDR3 reads CASSLEKGTYNSPLHF. CDR3 nucleotides: TGTGCCAGCAGCTTGGAGAAGGGAACCTATAATTCACCCCTCCACTTT.

This clonotype was picked up many times. This chain joins TRBV2 and TRBJ2-5; no clear D. The germline gives CDR1 SNHLY, CDR2 FYNNEI. V was shortened by 8 bases and J by 6 bases, with 16 bases between the two germline ends. This CDR3 has 13 amino acids. The DNA for the CDR3 is TGTGCCAGCGGATACAAGGACCCCAAGACCCAGTACTTC. This sequence encodes CASGYKDPKTQYF.

This clonotype was found a few times. This chain joins TRBV18 and TRBJ2-4; a possible D gene is TRBD2 (6 bases). This CDR3 is built from 15 residues. The ends were cut back, 6 bases at V and 0 bases at J, with 12 bases in the middle. Germline V gene sequence: CDR1 KGHSH, CDR2 LQKENI. In nucleotides, the CDR3 is TGTGCCAGCTCCAAAGGGAGGCTAGCCAAAAACATTCAGTACTTC. This encodes CASSKGRLAKNIQYF.

A single count supports this clonotype. One base away lies a much larger clone, so this may be a sequencing read error. V and J are TRBV7-2 and TRBJ1-5; weak D call: TRBD1 (5 bases). Germline CDR1 reads SGHTA; CDR2 reads FQGNSA. CDR3 length equals 12 residues. CDR3 bases: TGTGCCAACAGCCCAGACAGCCGCTCCCAGCATTTT. Translating it yields CANSPDSRSQHF. The full variable domain, with the rest looked up from reference TRBV7-2 and TRBJ1-5, is GAGVSQSPSNKVTEKGKDVELRCDPISGHTALYWYRQSLGQGLEFLIYFQGNSAPDKSGLPSDRFSAERTGGSVSTLTIQRTQQEDSAVYLCANSPDSRSQHFGDGTRLSIL.

The CDR3 region is CASSLRSGTLYNEQFF. The CDR3 DNA reads as TGTGCCAGCAGCTTACGCTCCGGGACTCTATACAATGAGCAGTTCTTC. The rearrangement links TRBV7-9 to TRBJ2-1; D perhaps matches TRBD2 (6 bases). The V and J ends lost 2 bases and 4 bases respectively, with 15 bases between them. The CDR3 contains 16 residues. The germline V gene encodes CDR1 SEHNR and CDR2 FQNEAQ (reference sequence). Full variable domain (outside the CDR3, taken from reference TRBV7-9 and TRBJ2-1): DTGVSQNPRHKITKRGQNVTFRCDPISEHNRLYWYRQTLGQGPEFLTYFQNEAQLEKSRLLSDRFSAERPKGSFSTLEIQRTEQGDSAMYLCASSLRSGTLYNEQFFGPGTRLTVL.

V is TRBV24-1 and J is TRBJ2-1; 12 bases are shared with TRBD2. J lost 9 bases, V lost 7 bases, and 3 bases had no gene match. The CDR3 runs to 13 residues. Germline CDR1 KGHDR, CDR2 SFDVKD. CDR3 sequence reads: CATRTSGSFEQFF. In DNA form, the CDR3 reads TGTGCCACCAGGACTAGCGGGAGTTTTGAGCAGTTCTTC.

This clonotype was found many times. The genes are TRBV2 and TRBJ2-5; D uncertain. Germline values: CDR1 SNHLY, CDR2 FYNNEI. Trimming stripped 9 bases from V and 5 bases from J, with 16 bases between. The CDR3 length is 13 residues. The CDR3 DNA reads as TGTGCCAGTGGGCCGGACCACGGGGAGACCCAGTACTTC. Its protein product is CASGPDHGETQYF.

There are many counts of this clonotype. The chain couples TRBV28 to TRBJ1-5; no clear D. The V end lost 7 bases, the J end lost 6 bases, and 19 bases lay between the germline ends. Germline V gene data show CDR1 as MDHEN and CDR2 as SYDVKM. This CDR3 has 15 residues. In DNA form, the CDR3 reads TGTGCCAGCACGTGGTGGGGAGGGTCCGGTCAGCCCCAGCATTTT. This translates into CASTWWGGSGQPQHF.

As for this clonotype: At one boundary the junction diverges from the germline segment, which might be a read error. The V and J genes are TRBV20-1 and TRBJ2-3; maybe TRBD2 (6 bases). The CDR3 sequence is 16 residues long. CDR1 and CDR2 (germline): DFQATT, SNEGSKA (reference sequence). CDR3 amino acids: CSARGMGGPSTDMQYF. CDR3 DNA sequence: TGCAGTGCTCGAGGGATGGGAGGCCCTAGCACAGATATGCAGTATTTT.

This clonotype was observed at least ten times. V usage is TRBV28 and J usage is TRBJ1-5; 8 nucleotides line up with TRBD1. Per the germline V gene, CDR1 is MDHEN and CDR2 is SYDVKM. The length of the CDR3 is 14 residues. The V gene end was trimmed by 6 bases and the J gene end by 4 bases; junction bases not matched to a gene: 5. The CDR3: CASSPGGPNQPQHF. CDR3 sequence (DNA): TGTGCCAGCAGCCCAGGGGGCCCGAATCAGCCCCAGCATTTT.

This rearrangement joins TRBV20-1 to TRBJ1-2; possible D gene TRBD1, 6 bases. The CDR3 extends over 17 amino acids. V lost 0 bases, J lost 0 bases, and 17 bases lay in between. Germline CDR1 DFQATT, CDR2 SNEGSKA (reference sequence). The CDR3 DNA is TGCAGTGCTAGAGATCAGGGGACGCCGCGTTCTAACTATGGCTACACCTTC. Protein product: CSARDQGTPRSNYGYTF.